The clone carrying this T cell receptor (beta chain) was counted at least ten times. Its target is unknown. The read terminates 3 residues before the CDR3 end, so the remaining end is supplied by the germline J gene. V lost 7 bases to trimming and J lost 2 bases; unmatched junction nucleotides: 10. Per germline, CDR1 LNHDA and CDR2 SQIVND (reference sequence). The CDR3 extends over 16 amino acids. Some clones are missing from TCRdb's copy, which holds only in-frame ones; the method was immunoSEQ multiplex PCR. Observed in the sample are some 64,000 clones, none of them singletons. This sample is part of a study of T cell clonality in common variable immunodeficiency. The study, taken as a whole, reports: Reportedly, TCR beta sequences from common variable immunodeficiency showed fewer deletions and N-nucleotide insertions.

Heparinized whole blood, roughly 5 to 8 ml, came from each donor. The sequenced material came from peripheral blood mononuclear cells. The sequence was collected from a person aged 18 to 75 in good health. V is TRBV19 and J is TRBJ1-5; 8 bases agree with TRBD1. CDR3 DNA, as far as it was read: TGTGCCAGTAAAGCGCAGGGGGCGAACGGCAATCAGCCC. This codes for CASKAQGANGNQP. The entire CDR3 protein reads CASKAQGANGNQPQHF.